This is a list of T cell receptor beta chains from one sample in a study of blood T cells in healthy people across ages. TCRdb fed the 5' RACE reads into MiXCR, producing one record per CDR3 protein. Of approximately 600,000 distinct CDR3 sequences in the sample, under 65% were seen once. Specimen: blood. These receptors were collected from a man between 60 and 70 years old in good health. The CDR3 runs from the conserved cysteine through the conserved F or W. D genes are given only for firm matches.

V: TRBV6-1
D: .
CDR3: CASRSPLGRAGMGEQFF

V: TRBV5-1
D: TRBD2
CDR3: CASSAPGLGPETQYF

V: TRBV12-3/TRBV12-4
D: .
CDR3: CASRLSRSSYNEQFF

V: TRBV4-1
D: .
CDR3: CASTDRVGIGYTF

V: TRBV28
D: TRBD1
CDR3: CASRSGTGTEGYTF

V: TRBV9
D: .
CDR3: CASSEGGLADTQYF

V: TRBV12-3/TRBV12-4
D: TRBD2
CDR3: CASSLPFAALAGGTDTQYF

V: TRBV4-1
D: TRBD1
CDR3: CASSRPDRGYDEQFF

V: TRBV7-9
D: .
CDR3: CASSLVVSQETQYF

V: TRBV12-3/TRBV12-4
D: .
CDR3: CASRAGTAGSYEQYF

V: TRBV29-1
D: .
CDR3: CSVGNTGGGSYEQYF

V: TRBV29-1
D: TRBD2
CDR3: CTSSRGSGGYNEQYF

V: TRBV20-1
D: .
CDR3: CSALLAATDTQYF

V: TRBV7-9
D: TRBD2
CDR3: CAIKGLATDTQYF

V: TRBV27
D: TRBD1
CDR3: CASIQGQANQPQHF

V: TRBV24-1
D: TRBD1
CDR3: CATSDGDRYYNEQYF

V: TRBV6-5
D: TRBD2
CDR3: CASSTRTSEGLGEQFF

V: TRBV7-2
D: .
CDR3: CASSPGVNTDTQYF

V: TRBV29-1
D: .
CDR3: CSVTRGGGGNTEAFF

V: TRBV5-1
D: .
CDR3: CASSLGANSCNEQYF

V: TRBV20-1
D: TRBD2
CDR3: CSAGGLAGDNEQFF

V: TRBV28
D: TRBD2
CDR3: CASTGGGPLLYNEQFF

V: TRBV9
D: .
CDR3: CASSVAGGANEKLFF

V: TRBV4-1
D: .
CDR3: CASSQVGVQETQYF

V: TRBV4-2
D: TRBD2
CDR3: CASSQDSASGGGETQYF

V: TRBV6-2/TRBV6-3
D: TRBD1
CDR3: CASSTDRGGYNEQFF

V: TRBV7-9
D: .
CDR3: CASTGSGGGGYTF

V: TRBV29-1
D: .
CDR3: CSVAGGLTYQETQYF

V: TRBV7-6
D: .
CDR3: CASSQTPGPEQYF

V: TRBV5-1
D: .
CDR3: CASSVSHITYEQYF

V: TRBV2
D: .
CDR3: CASTQGGVGYGHTF

V: TRBV9
D: .
CDR3: CASSVDASLSYEQYF